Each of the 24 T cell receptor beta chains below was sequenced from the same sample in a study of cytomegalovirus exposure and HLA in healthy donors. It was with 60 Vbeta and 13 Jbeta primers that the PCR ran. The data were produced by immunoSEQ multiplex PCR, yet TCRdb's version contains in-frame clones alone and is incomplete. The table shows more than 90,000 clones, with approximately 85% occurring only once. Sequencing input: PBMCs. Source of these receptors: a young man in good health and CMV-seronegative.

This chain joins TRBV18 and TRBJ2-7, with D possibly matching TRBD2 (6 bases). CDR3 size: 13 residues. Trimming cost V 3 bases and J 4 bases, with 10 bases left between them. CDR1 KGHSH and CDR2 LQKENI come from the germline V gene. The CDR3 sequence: CASSPNGLYEQYF. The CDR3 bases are TGTGCCAGCTCACCCAATGGACTATACGAGCAGTACTTC.

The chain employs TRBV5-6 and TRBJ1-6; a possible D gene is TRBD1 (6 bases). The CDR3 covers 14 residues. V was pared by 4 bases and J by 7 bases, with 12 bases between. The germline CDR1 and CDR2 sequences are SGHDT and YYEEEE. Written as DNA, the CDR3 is TGTGCCAGCAGCCCGACAGGACCCAATTCACCCCTCCACTTT. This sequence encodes CASSPTGPNSPLHF.

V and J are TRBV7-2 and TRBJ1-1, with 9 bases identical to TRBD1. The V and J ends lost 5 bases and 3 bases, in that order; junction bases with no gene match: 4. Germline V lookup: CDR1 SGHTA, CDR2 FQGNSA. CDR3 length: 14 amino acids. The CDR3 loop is CASSRDREDTEAFF. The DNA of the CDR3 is TGTGCCAGCAGCCGGGACAGGGAGGACACTGAAGCTTTCTTT.

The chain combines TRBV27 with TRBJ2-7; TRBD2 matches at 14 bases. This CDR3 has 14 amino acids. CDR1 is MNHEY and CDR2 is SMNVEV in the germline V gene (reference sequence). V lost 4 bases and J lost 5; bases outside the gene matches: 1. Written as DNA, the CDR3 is TGTGCCAGCAGTTGGACTAGCGGGAGGCACGAGCAGTACTTC. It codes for CASSWTSGRHEQYF.

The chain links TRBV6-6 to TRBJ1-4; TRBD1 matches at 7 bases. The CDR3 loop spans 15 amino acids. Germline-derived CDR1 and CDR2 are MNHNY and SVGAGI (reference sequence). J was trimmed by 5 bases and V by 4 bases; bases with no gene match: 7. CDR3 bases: TGTGCCAGCAGTTTCCAGGGGGATTTCAATGAAAAACTGTTTTTT. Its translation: CASSFQGDFNEKLFF.

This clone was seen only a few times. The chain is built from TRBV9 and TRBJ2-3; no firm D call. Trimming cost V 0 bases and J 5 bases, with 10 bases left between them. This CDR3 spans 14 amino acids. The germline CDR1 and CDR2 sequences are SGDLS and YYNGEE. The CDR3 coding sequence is TGTGCCAGCAGCGTAGGAGGAGAAGGAGATACGCAGTATTTT. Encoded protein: CASSVGGEGDTQYF.

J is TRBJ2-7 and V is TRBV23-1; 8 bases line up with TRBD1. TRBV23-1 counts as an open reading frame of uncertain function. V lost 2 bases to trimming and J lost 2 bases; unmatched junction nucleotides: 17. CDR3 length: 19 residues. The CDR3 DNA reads TGCGCCAGCAGTCAAAGGGCCTCGGGACAGGTTAGACTAGCCTACGAGCAGTACTTC. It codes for CASSQRASGQVRLAYEQYF.

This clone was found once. CDR3 sequence: CATSELAGVRYEQYF. CDR3 DNA sequence: TGTGCCACCTCAGAACTAGCGGGAGTTCGGTACGAGCAGTACTTC. V and J are TRBV28 and TRBJ2-7; 11 bases align to TRBD2. Trimming removed 10 bases from V and 4 bases from J; junction bases left unmatched: 12. Looked up from germline, CDR1 is MDHEN and CDR2 is SYDVKM. The CDR3 loop spans 15 amino acids.

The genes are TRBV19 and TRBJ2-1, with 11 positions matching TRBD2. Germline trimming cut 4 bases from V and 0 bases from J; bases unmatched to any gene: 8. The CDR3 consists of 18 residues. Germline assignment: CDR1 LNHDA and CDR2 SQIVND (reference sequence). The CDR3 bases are TGTGCCAGTAGTACGAGGACTAGCGGGTATAGCTCCTACAATGAGCAGTTCTTC. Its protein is CASSTRTSGYSSYNEQFF.

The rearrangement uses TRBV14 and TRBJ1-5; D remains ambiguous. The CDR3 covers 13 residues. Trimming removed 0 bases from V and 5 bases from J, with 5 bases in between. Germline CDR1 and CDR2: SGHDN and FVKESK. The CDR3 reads CASSQDSYQPQHF. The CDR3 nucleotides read TGTGCCAGCAGCCAAGACTCGTATCAGCCCCAGCATTTT.

CDR3 sequence reads: CASSLEPFIRQKHEQYF. Here the CDR3 DNA reads TGTGCCAGCAGCTTAGAACCATTTATCCGACAGAAACACGAGCAGTACTTC. The V and J genes are TRBV11-2 and TRBJ2-7, with D perhaps TRBD1 (5 bases). The CDR3 runs 17 residues. The V gene lost 0 bases and the J gene lost 5 bases, with 20 bases spanning the gap. CDR1 and CDR2 from the germline V gene are SGHAT and FQNNGV.

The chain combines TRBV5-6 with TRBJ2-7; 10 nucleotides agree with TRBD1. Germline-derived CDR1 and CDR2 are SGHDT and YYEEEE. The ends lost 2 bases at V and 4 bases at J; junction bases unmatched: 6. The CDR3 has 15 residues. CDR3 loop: CASSFPTGGAYEQYF. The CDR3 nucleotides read TGTGCCAGCAGCTTCCCGACAGGGGGCGCATACGAGCAGTACTTC.

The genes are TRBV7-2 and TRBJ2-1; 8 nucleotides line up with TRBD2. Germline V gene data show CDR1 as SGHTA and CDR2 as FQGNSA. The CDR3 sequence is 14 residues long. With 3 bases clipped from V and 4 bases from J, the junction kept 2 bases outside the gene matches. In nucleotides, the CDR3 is TGTGCCAGCAGCTTGGGACTAGAGTACAATGAGCAGTTCTTC. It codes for CASSLGLEYNEQFF. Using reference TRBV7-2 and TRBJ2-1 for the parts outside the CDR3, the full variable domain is GAGVSQSPSNKVTEKGKDVELRCDPISGHTALYWYRQSLGQGLEFLIYFQGNSAPDKSGLPSDRFSAERTGGSVSTLTIQRTQQEDSAVYLCASSLGLEYNEQFFGPGTRLTVL.

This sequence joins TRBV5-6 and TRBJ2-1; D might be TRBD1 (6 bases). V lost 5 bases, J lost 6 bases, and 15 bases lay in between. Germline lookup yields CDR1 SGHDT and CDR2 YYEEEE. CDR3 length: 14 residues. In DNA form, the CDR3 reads TGTGCCAGCAGTTACGGGACCAGGGGCAATGAGCAGTTCTTC. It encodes CASSYGTRGNEQFF.

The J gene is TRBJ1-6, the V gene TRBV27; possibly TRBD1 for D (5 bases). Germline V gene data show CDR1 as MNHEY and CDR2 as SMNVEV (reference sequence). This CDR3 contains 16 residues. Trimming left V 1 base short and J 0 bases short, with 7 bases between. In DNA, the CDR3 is TGTGCCAGCAGTTTATTCAGGGACTCCTATAATTCACCCCTCCACTTT. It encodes CASSLFRDSYNSPLHF.

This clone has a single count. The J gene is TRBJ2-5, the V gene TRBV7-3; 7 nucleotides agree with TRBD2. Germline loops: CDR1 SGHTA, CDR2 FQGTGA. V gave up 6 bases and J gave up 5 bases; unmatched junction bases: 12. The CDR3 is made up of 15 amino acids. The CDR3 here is CASSYQAGSVETQYF. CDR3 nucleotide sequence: TGTGCCAGCAGTTACCAAGCGGGGTCCGTGGAGACCCAGTACTTC.

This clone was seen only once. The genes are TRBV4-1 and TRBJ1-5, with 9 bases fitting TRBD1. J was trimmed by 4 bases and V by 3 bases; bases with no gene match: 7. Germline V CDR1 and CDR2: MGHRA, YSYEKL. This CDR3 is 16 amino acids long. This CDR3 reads CASSHPLQGANQPQHF. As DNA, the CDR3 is TGCGCCAGCAGCCATCCCCTACAGGGGGCAAATCAGCCCCAGCATTTT.

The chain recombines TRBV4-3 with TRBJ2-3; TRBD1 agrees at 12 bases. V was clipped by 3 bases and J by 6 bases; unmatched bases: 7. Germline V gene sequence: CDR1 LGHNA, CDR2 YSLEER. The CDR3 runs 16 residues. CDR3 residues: CASSQGTGGALDTQYF. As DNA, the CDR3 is TGCGCCAGCAGCCAGGGGACAGGGGGCGCCTTGGATACGCAGTATTTT.

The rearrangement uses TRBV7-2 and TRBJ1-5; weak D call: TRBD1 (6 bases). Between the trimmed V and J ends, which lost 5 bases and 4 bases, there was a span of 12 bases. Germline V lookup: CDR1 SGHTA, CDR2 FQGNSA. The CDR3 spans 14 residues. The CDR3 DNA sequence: TGTGCCAGCAGCCAAGGGGGTGGTAATCAGCCCCAGCATTTT. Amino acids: CASSQGGGNQPQHF.

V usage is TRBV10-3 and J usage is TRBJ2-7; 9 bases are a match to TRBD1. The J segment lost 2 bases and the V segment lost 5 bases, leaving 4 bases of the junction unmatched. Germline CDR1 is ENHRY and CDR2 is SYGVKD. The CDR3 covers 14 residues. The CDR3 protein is CAISPGTGTYEQYF. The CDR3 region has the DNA TGTGCCATCAGTCCCGGGACAGGGACCTACGAGCAGTACTTC.

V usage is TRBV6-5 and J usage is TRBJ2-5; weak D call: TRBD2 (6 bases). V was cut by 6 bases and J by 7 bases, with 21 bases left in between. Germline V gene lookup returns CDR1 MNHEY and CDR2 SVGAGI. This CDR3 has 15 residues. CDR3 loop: CASSPLGSDPGTQYF. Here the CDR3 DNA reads TGTGCCAGCAGCCCCCTCGGGAGCGACCCGGGGACCCAGTACTTC.

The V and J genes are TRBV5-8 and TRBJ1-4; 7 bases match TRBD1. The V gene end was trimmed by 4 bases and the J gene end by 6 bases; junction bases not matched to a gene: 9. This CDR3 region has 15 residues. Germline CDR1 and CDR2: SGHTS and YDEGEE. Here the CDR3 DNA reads TGTGCCAGCAGCCTTCCCGGGACAGACCATGAAAAACTGTTTTTT. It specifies CASSLPGTDHEKLFF.

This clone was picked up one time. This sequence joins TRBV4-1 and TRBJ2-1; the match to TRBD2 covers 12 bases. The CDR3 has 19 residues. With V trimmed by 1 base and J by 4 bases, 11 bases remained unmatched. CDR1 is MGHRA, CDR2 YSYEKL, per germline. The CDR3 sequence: CASSQAFGLAGTHYNEQFF. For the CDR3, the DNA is TGCGCCAGCAGCCAAGCTTTTGGACTAGCGGGAACCCATTACAATGAGCAGTTCTTC.

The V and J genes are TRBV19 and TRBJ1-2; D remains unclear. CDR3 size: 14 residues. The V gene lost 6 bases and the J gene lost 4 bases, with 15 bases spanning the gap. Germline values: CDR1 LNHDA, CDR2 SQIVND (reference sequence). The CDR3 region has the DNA TGTGCCAGTAGACCCAAAGCCCGAGTCTATGGCTACACCTTC. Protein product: CASRPKARVYGYTF.